This T cell receptor (beta chain) was documented in a study of control samples from healthy donors and cancer patients. Clones were sequenced by immunoSEQ multiplex PCR, and TCRdb holds only the in-frame ones, with some missing. The sample holds around 130,000 clones; around nine tenths are singletons and the top ten take 9.5% to 13%. The V end lost 2 bases, the J end lost 7 bases, and 8 bases lay between the germline ends. The CDR3 spans 13 residues. From germline, CDR1 is SGHTA and CDR2 FQGNSA. This TCR derives from a man aged 25-40 years in good health. The sequenced sample was blood. This rearrangement joins TRBV7-2 to TRBJ2-2, with a weak D call TRBD1 (5 bases). The CDR3 is CASSLQGHGELFF. In DNA, the CDR3 is TGTGCCAGCAGCTTACAGGGCCACGGGGAGCTGTTTTTT.